These T cell receptor beta chains were read from a single sample in a study of OX40 agonist ivuxolimab in advanced cancers. TCRdb's copy holds only in-frame clones and misses some; the assay was immunoSEQ multiplex PCR. The sample records 90,000 to 95,000 clones, around 84% being singletons. Sequencing was performed on CD4+ or CD8+ T cells sorted from blood, taken in a trial of the OX40 agonist ivuxolimab. The source of these receptors is an adult with an advanced solid tumor such as melanoma, head and neck, liver or kidney cancer. Both conserved end residues are part of each CDR3. The order of the fields is D gene, J gene, V gene, clone size, CDR3 protein, CDR3 DNA. A D gene is named only where the DNA matches it firmly. Clone sizes are given selectively: once, few, many, or a class where the clone is expanded.

.,TRBJ1-1,TRBV5-6,.,CASSLWWGAEAFF,TGTGCCAGCAGCTTGTGGTGGGGGGCTGAAGCTTTCTTT
.,TRBJ2-6,TRBV11-2,.,CASSWGGGSGANVLTF,TGTGCCAGCAGCTGGGGAGGAGGCTCTGGGGCCAACGTCCTGACTTTC
.,TRBJ1-2,TRBV7-6,.,CASSADLYGYTF,TGTGCCAGCAGTGCGGACCTCTATGGCTACACCTTC
TRBD1,TRBJ1-2,TRBV15,.,CATSTGTGGLYGYTF,TGTGCCACCAGCACTGGGACAGGGGGCTTGTATGGCTACACCTTC
TRBD1,TRBJ1-2,TRBV19,.,CASSIDKGDRGTRGYTF,TGTGCCAGTAGTATAGATAAAGGGGACAGAGGGACCCGCGGCTACACCTTC
.,TRBJ1-4,TRBV4-3,.,CASSQAGGKLFF,TGCGCCAGCAGCCAAGCGGGGGGAAAACTGTTTTTT
.,TRBJ2-1,TRBV7-2,.,CASSLAYRQRVAYNEQFF,TGTGCCAGCAGCTTAGCATACCGTCAGCGGGTGGCCTACAATGAGCAGTTCTTC
TRBD1,TRBJ2-3,TRBV28,.,CASSSPPGQGLHTQYF,TGTGCCAGCAGTAGCCCACCGGGACAGGGGCTACATACGCAGTATTTT
TRBD1,TRBJ1-2,TRBV15,.,CATSIQGQEDGYTF,TGTGCCACCAGCATACAGGGACAGGAGGATGGCTACACCTTC
TRBD2,TRBJ2-3,TRBV9,.,CASSVAGGQRTDTQYF,TGTGCCAGCAGCGTAGCGGGGGGGCAAAGGACAGATACGCAGTATTTT
.,TRBJ2-2,TRBV27,.,CASSKRWTANTGELFF,TGTGCCAGCAGTAAGCGATGGACGGCGAACACCGGGGAGCTGTTTTTT
.,TRBJ2-2,TRBV4-1,.,CASRRQVSNTGELFF,TGCGCCAGCAGGCGTCAGGTTTCGAACACCGGGGAGCTGTTTTTT
TRBD1,TRBJ1-4,TRBV28,once,CASSPPQGGNEKLFF,TGTGCCAGCAGCCCCCCACAGGGGGGAAATGAAAAACTGTTTTTT
.,TRBJ1-6,TRBV6-1,.,CASSDTVYSPLHF,TGTGCCAGCAGTGACACAGTTTATTCACCCCTCCACTTT
TRBD2,TRBJ2-3,TRBV5-1,.,CASSFTSSGGSTDTQYF,TGCGCCAGCAGCTTTACCTCTAGCGGGGGGAGCACAGATACGCAGTATTTT
TRBD1,TRBJ2-7,TRBV4-3,.,CASSQDGDRVYEQYF,TGCGCCAGCAGCCAAGATGGGGACAGGGTCTACGAGCAGTACTTC
TRBD2,TRBJ2-7,TRBV14,.,CASSRRGLADLYEQYF,TGTGCCAGCAGCCGCCGTGGACTAGCGGACCTCTACGAGCAGTACTTC
TRBD1,TRBJ1-2,TRBV28,.,CASRPPTGVYGYTF,TGTGCCAGCAGGCCCCCGACAGGGGTCTATGGCTACACCTTC
.,TRBJ1-5,TRBV10-3,.,CAISEQGRNQPQHF,TGTGCCATCAGTGAGCAGGGAAGGAATCAGCCCCAGCATTTT
TRBD1,TRBJ2-5,TRBV5-1,.,CASSLTGGVGQETQYF,TGCGCCAGCAGCCTCACAGGGGGTGTGGGCCAAGAGACCCAGTACTTC
TRBD1,TRBJ1-2,TRBV27,.,CASSPHRMDRYGSGLVMYGYTF,TGTGCCAGCAGTCCCCATAGAATGGACAGGTACGGCTCGGGGTTAGTAATGTACGGCTACACCTTC
.,TRBJ1-5,TRBV19,.,CASSTPGLNQPQHF,TGTGCCAGTAGTACCCCAGGTCTCAATCAGCCCCAGCATTTT
.,TRBJ1-2,TRBV27,.,CASSQRRGYGYTF,TGTGCCAGCAGTCAAAGGAGAGGCTATGGCTACACCTTC
TRBD1,TRBJ1-4,TRBV6-4,.,CASNSLRLGQGGEKLFF,TGTGCCAGCAACTCCCTCCGGTTGGGACAGGGTGGTGAAAAACTGTTTTTT
.,TRBJ2-5,TRBV2,.,CASSEEQAPQETQYF,TGTGCCAGCAGTGAAGAACAGGCCCCCCAAGAGACCCAGTACTTC
.,TRBJ2-7,TRBV5-1,.,CASSGDNSYEQYF,TGCGCCAGCAGCGGGGACAACTCCTACGAGCAGTACTTC
.,TRBJ2-7,TRBV27,.,CASSLRRPTYEQYF,TGTGCCAGCAGTTTGCGTCGGCCGACCTACGAGCAGTACTTC
TRBD2,TRBJ2-5,TRBV30,.,CAWTPASGGYQETQYF,TGTGCCTGGACCCCTGCTAGCGGGGGGTACCAAGAGACCCAGTACTTC
.,TRBJ2-3,TRBV27,.,CASSLSSRTDTQYF,TGTGCCAGCAGTTTATCGTCCCGCACAGATACGCAGTATTTT
.,TRBJ1-6,TRBV7-8,.,CASSLSRQGNSPLHF,TGTGCCAGCAGCTTATCGCGGCAAGGCAATTCACCCCTCCACTTT
TRBD2,TRBJ2-1,TRBV19,.,CASSMDPGGPVNEQFF,TGTGCCAGTAGTATGGATCCGGGGGGGCCGGTCAATGAGCAGTTCTTC
TRBD1,TRBJ1-3,TRBV9,few,CASSVGGTATIYF,TGTGCCAGCAGCGTAGGAGGGACAGCTACCATATATTTT
TRBD2,TRBJ2-4,TRBV4-3,.,CASSLVLGLAGAGGKNIQYF,TGCGCCAGCAGCCTTGTACTGGGACTAGCGGGGGCCGGGGGCAAAAACATTCAGTACTTC
.,TRBJ2-1,TRBV7-2,.,CASSLLSSYNEQFF,TGTGCCAGCAGCCTGTTGAGCTCCTACAATGAGCAGTTCTTC
.,TRBJ2-7,TRBV2,once,CASTPQFSYEQYF,TGTGCCAGCACCCCACAATTCTCCTACGAGCAGTACTTC
.,TRBJ2-2,TRBV2,.,CASNLQSDTGELFF,TGTGCCAGCAACTTACAATCGGACACCGGGGAGCTGTTTTTT
.,TRBJ2-2,TRBV15,.,CATSRGGANTGELFF,TGTGCCACCAGCAGGGGCGGGGCGAACACCGGGGAGCTGTTTTTT
.,TRBJ2-1,TRBV30,.,CAWTAVRYNEQFF,TGTGCCTGGACCGCCGTAAGGTACAATGAGCAGTTCTTC
.,TRBJ2-2,TRBV11-3,.,CASSLRQNGELFF,TGTGCCAGCAGCTTACGGCAGAACGGGGAGCTGTTTTTT
.,TRBJ2-3,TRBV5-1,.,CASSLGPTTDTQYF,TGCGCCAGCAGCTTGGGACCTACAACCGATACGCAGTATTTT
.,TRBJ1-1,TRBV6-1,.,CASRTSSWGTEAFF,TGTGCCAGCAGGACATCTTCCTGGGGCACTGAAGCTTTCTTT